These 14 T cell receptor beta chains share one sample of origin, sequenced in a study of OX40 agonist ivuxolimab in advanced cancers. Generated by immunoSEQ multiplex PCR, the TCRdb table keeps only in-frame clones and is missing some. The sample has roughly 100,000 clones, roughly 80% seen once; the top ten hold more than 1.2%. The starting material was CD4+ or CD8+ T cells sorted from blood, obtained in a trial of the OX40 agonist ivuxolimab. Receptor source: an adult with an advanced solid tumor such as melanoma, head and neck, liver or kidney cancer.

V gene TRBV5-4 combines with J gene TRBJ2-5, with D unclear. V lost 4 bases and J lost 2, with 12 bases in between. Germline values: CDR1 SGHNT, CDR2 YYREEE (reference sequence). The CDR3 contains 14 residues. This CDR3 reads CASSTKVSQETQYF. The CDR3 bases are TGTGCCAGCAGCACGAAAGTCTCACAAGAGACCCAGTACTTC.

CDR3 loop: CASSLRSGGGPQGYEQYF. The CDR3 DNA sequence: TGTGCCAGCAGCTTACGATCCGGGGGCGGACCCCAAGGCTACGAGCAGTACTTC. The chain links TRBV11-2 to TRBJ2-7; tentatively, D is TRBD1 or TRBD2 (6 bases each). This CDR3 spans 18 amino acids. The germline gives CDR1 SGHAT, CDR2 FQNNGV. Trimming took 2 bases from V and 3 from J, leaving 23 bases between them.

The chain recombines TRBV7-3 with TRBJ2-1; D may be TRBD2 (6 bases). The CDR3 extends over 13 amino acids. CDR1 SGHTA and CDR2 FQGTGA come from the germline V gene. Trimming cost V 2 bases and J 8 bases, with 10 bases left between them. The CDR3 DNA is TGTGCCAGCAGCTTAGGGGGGTTTGATGAGCAGTTCTTC. Protein product: CASSLGGFDEQFF. Supplemented by reference TRBV7-3 and TRBJ2-1, the full variable domain reads GAGVSQTPSNKVTEKGKYVELRCDPISGHTALYWYRQSLGQGPEFLIYFQGTGAADDSGLPNDRFFAVRPEGSVSTLKIQRTERGDSAVYLCASSLGGFDEQFFGPGTRLTVL.

The chain uses TRBV6-1 and TRBJ2-7; D is undetermined. The V and J ends lost 2 bases and 7 bases respectively, with 12 bases between them. The CDR3 loop spans 13 amino acids. Germline CDR1 MNHNS, CDR2 SASEGT. This CDR3 reads CASSEIWWGEQYF. In nucleotides, the CDR3 is TGTGCCAGCAGTGAAATTTGGTGGGGAGAGCAGTACTTC.

This clone was detected only once. The chain uses TRBV7-9 and TRBJ1-2; 10 bases line up with TRBD1. CDR1 is SEHNR and CDR2 is FQNEAQ in the germline V gene (reference sequence). The CDR3 extends over 15 amino acids. J was trimmed by 4 bases and V by 5 bases; bases with no gene match: 7. The CDR3: CASSHLGQGGYGYTF. The CDR3 nucleotides read TGTGCCAGCAGCCATCTTGGACAGGGGGGCTATGGCTACACCTTC.

The V gene is TRBV23-1, the J gene TRBJ1-1; D gene uncertain. TRBV23-1 is marked as an open reading frame, function uncertain. The CDR3 length is 11 residues. Trimming shortened V by 11 bases and J by 3 bases, and 10 bases separated the two germline ends. The CDR3 is CAPTEDTEAFF. In DNA form, the CDR3 reads TGCGCCCCGACCGAGGACACTGAAGCTTTCTTT.

CDR3 bases: TGTGCCAGCAGCTACGGGACAGGGGGGCAGCCCCAGCATTTT. It yields the protein CASSYGTGGQPQHF. The rearrangement links TRBV7-8 to TRBJ1-5; 11 bases match TRBD1. Germline trimming cut 4 bases from V and 7 bases from J; bases unmatched to any gene: 3. This CDR3 is 14 amino acids long. Germline CDR1 SGHVS, CDR2 FQNEAQ.

The chain recombines TRBV5-1 with TRBJ2-1; 10 nucleotides line up with TRBD1. J gave up 9 bases and V 3 bases, and 6 bases lay outside the gene matches. Germline V gives CDR1 SGHRS, CDR2 YFSETQ. There are 14 residues in the CDR3. The CDR3 is CASSSPGQGTEQFF. CDR3 DNA sequence: TGCGCCAGCAGCTCGCCGGGACAGGGGACTGAGCAGTTCTTC.

This clone was seen a few times. The J gene is TRBJ1-2, the V gene TRBV4-1; D is unclear. V lost 4 bases and J lost 4, with 10 bases in between. The CDR3 is 13 residues long. Germline lookup yields CDR1 MGHRA and CDR2 YSYEKL. The chain's CDR3 is CASSRDPGYGYTF. CDR3 DNA: TGCGCCAGCAGCCGAGACCCGGGCTATGGCTACACCTTC.

V is TRBV29-1 and J is TRBJ2-4, with D hard to call. Trimming left V 5 bases short and J 7 bases short, with 12 bases between. Per germline, CDR1 SQVTM and CDR2 ANQGSEA. CDR3 size: 12 residues. The CDR3 region is CSVLVKANIQYF. CDR3 bases: TGCAGCGTTTTGGTCAAAGCTAACATTCAGTACTTC.

The chain couples TRBV7-2 to TRBJ2-7; D remains ambiguous. There are 13 residues in the CDR3. Germline CDR1 reads SGHTA; CDR2 reads FQGNSA. V was clipped by 2 bases and J by 1 base, with 6 bases between them. CDR3 nucleotides: TGTGCCAGCAGCTTAATAGGTTCCTACGAGCAGTACTTC. Translating it yields CASSLIGSYEQYF.

V is TRBV28 and J is TRBJ2-2; 7 bases are a match to TRBD1. Per the germline V gene, CDR1 is MDHEN and CDR2 is SYDVKM. The CDR3 length is 15 residues. V lost 2 bases, J lost 1 base, and 1 base stayed unmatched. CDR3 DNA sequence: TGTGCCAGCAGTTTAGGGACAGTGAACACCGGGGAGCTGTTTTTT. It yields the protein CASSLGTVNTGELFF. Full variable domain (missing parts from reference TRBV28 and TRBJ2-2): DVKVTQSSRYLVKRTGEKVFLECVQDMDHENMFWYRQDPGLGLRLIYFSYDVKMKEKGDIPEGYSVSREKKERFSLILESASTNQTSMYLCASSLGTVNTGELFFGEGSRLTVL.

DNA for the CDR3: TGTGCCAGTAGTATGGGACAGGAGGGTAGCGAGCAGTACTTC. This encodes CASSMGQEGSEQYF. This sequence joins TRBV19 and TRBJ2-7, with 8 positions matching TRBD1. Germline values: CDR1 LNHDA, CDR2 SQIVND (reference sequence). The CDR3 is 14 amino acids. V shed 3 bases and J 6 bases; nucleotides not matched to a gene: 7.

The CDR3 DNA follows: TGTGCCAGCTCACCAAACCTGTCCCTCGGGGTCCGCTACACCTTC. This translates into CASSPNLSLGVRYTF. This chain connects TRBV18 to TRBJ1-2; unclear D gene. Trimming shortened V by 2 bases and J by 9 bases, and 19 bases separated the two germline ends. CDR3 size: 15 residues. CDR1 is KGHSH and CDR2 is LQKENI in the germline V gene.